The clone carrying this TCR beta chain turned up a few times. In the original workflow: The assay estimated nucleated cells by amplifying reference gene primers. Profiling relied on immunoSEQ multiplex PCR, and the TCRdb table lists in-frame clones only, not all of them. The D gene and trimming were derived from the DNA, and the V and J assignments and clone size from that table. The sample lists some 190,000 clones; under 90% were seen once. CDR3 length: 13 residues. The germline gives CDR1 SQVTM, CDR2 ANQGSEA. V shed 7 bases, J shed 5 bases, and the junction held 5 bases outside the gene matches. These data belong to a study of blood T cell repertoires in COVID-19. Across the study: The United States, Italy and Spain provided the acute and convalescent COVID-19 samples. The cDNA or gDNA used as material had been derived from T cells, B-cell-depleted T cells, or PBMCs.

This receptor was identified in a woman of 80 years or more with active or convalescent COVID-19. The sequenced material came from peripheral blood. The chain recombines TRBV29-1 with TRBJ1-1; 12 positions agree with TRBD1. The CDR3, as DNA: TGCAGCGGGGGGACAGGGGGCAGGACTGAAGCTTTCTTT. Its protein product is CSGGTGGRTEAFF.